A single sample is the source of the 16 T cell receptor beta chains below, sequenced in a study of blood T cell repertoires in COVID-19. The data were produced by immunoSEQ multiplex PCR, yet TCRdb's version contains in-frame clones alone and is incomplete. The sample lists approximately 500,000 clones; 70% to 90% were seen once. Source material: PBMCs or T cells enriched from blood (not recorded which). The receptors shown here come from a woman in her 40s who had recovered from COVID-19.

The chain joins TRBV7-9 to TRBJ2-2; 12 nucleotides agree with TRBD2. CDR3 length equals 17 residues. In germline, CDR1 is SEHNR, CDR2 FQNEAQ (reference sequence). With V trimmed by 3 bases and J by 6 bases, 8 bases remained unmatched. The CDR3 coding sequence is TGTGCCAGCAGCTTGGCTAGCGGGAGGGTCTACGCCGGGGAGCTGTTTTTT. As protein: CASSLASGRVYAGELFF.

The chain joins TRBV7-2 to TRBJ1-2; D remains unclear. This CDR3 has 13 amino acids. Trimming removed 4 bases from V and 3 bases from J, with 9 bases in between. Germline V gene sequence: CDR1 SGHTA, CDR2 FQGNSA. The CDR3 loop reads CASSSYPDYGYTF. CDR3 DNA: TGTGCCAGCAGCTCCTACCCGGACTATGGCTACACCTTC.

The V and J genes are TRBV11-2 and TRBJ2-7; 8 bases are shared with TRBD2. The germline V gene encodes CDR1 SGHAT and CDR2 FQNNGV. The V segment lost 0 bases and the J segment 12 bases; nucleotides outside the gene matches: 7. The CDR3 consists of 13 residues. CDR3 residues: CASSLEPGGGWYF. The CDR3 bases are TGTGCCAGCAGCTTAGAACCCGGGGGGGGCTGGTACTTC. Supplemented by reference TRBV11-2 and TRBJ2-7, the full variable domain reads EAGVAQSPRYKIIEKRQSVAFWCNPISGHATLYWYQQILGQGPKLLIQFQNNGVVDDSQLPKDRFSAERLKGVDSTLKIQPAKLEDSAVYLCASSLEPGGGWYFGPGTRLTVT.

The rearrangement uses TRBV21-1 and TRBJ2-7; the table calls TRBD2, which could not be checked here. TRBV21-1 is shown as a pseudogene. The CDR3 runs to 16 residues. The CDR3 loop is CASSPFEPRPSYEQYF. CDR3 nucleotide sequence: TGTGCCAGCAGTCCGTTCGAGCCCCGCCCCTCCTACGAGCAGTACTTC.

The chain employs TRBV15 and TRBJ2-2, with D perhaps matching TRBD2 (6 bases). There are 16 residues in the CDR3. V lost 8 bases and J 4 bases, leaving 20 bases between the germline ends. Germline values: CDR1 LNHNV, CDR2 YYDKDF (reference sequence). CDR3 bases: TGTGCCACCTCCCAAGGAGGGGCAGGCCTCACCGGGGAGCTGTTTTTT. Translated, it gives CATSQGGAGLTGELFF.

This chain connects TRBV20-1 to TRBJ1-2; a weak D match, TRBD1 (6 bases). The ends were cut back, 6 bases at V and 8 bases at J, with 13 bases in the middle. Germline CDR1 reads DFQATT; CDR2 reads SNEGSKA (reference sequence). This CDR3 region has 11 residues. CDR3 DNA: TGCAGTGCCAGAACCAGGGGCGGCTACACCTTC. Amino acid sequence: CSARTRGGYTF.

The V and J genes are TRBV19 and TRBJ2-5, with a weak D call TRBD1 (7 bases). Trimming stripped 3 bases from V and 4 bases from J, with 15 bases between. CDR1 LNHDA and CDR2 SQIVND come from the germline V gene (reference sequence). CDR3 length equals 15 residues. CDR3 protein: CASSISRQGGETQYF. For the CDR3, the DNA is TGTGCCAGTAGTATTAGCCGGCAGGGGGGAGAGACCCAGTACTTC.

The rearrangement links TRBV6-5 to TRBJ1-2, with 11 bases identical to TRBD1. V shed 6 bases and J 5 bases; nucleotides not matched to a gene: 5. The germline CDR1 and CDR2 sequences are MNHEY and SVGAGI. This CDR3 is built from 14 residues. The CDR3 DNA sequence: TGTGCCAGCAGATTTGGACAGGGGGCATATGGCTACACCTTC. Its protein product is CASRFGQGAYGYTF.

The V gene is TRBV12-5, the J gene TRBJ2-1, with 7 bases identical to TRBD1. Germline values: CDR1 LGHNT, CDR2 FRNRAP. J lost 2 bases, V lost 5 bases, and 6 bases had no gene match. This CDR3 is 15 amino acids long. The CDR3 reads CASGTGTATYNEQFF. CDR3 nucleotide sequence: TGTGCTAGTGGTACCGGGACAGCTACCTACAATGAGCAGTTCTTC.

J is TRBJ1-2 and V is TRBV19; 11 bases fit TRBD1. Germline assignment: CDR1 LNHDA and CDR2 SQIVND (reference sequence). The CDR3 extends over 14 amino acids. V lost 5 bases, J lost 8 bases, and 7 bases stayed unmatched. The DNA of the CDR3 is TGTGCCAGTAGTCCCCTGGACAGGGGGCACGGCTACACCTTC. It translates to CASSPLDRGHGYTF.

DNA for the CDR3: TGTGCCAGCAGCAATCGGACAGCTGGGGCCAACGTCCTGACTTTC. Translating gives CASSNRTAGANVLTF. J is TRBJ2-6 and V is TRBV7-2, with D possibly matching TRBD1 (6 bases). CDR1 is SGHTA, CDR2 FQGNSA, per germline. The CDR3 contains 15 residues. V was cut by 5 bases and J by 2 bases, with 10 bases left in between.

V and J are TRBV18 and TRBJ1-2; D possibly corresponds to TRBD1 (6 bases). Trimming took 6 bases from V and 4 from J, leaving 18 bases between them. Germline V gene sequence: CDR1 KGHSH, CDR2 LQKENI. The CDR3 length is 15 residues. This CDR3 is CASSRGEWRSYGYTF. DNA for the CDR3: TGTGCCAGCTCCAGGGGAGAGTGGCGGAGCTATGGCTACACCTTC.

V gene TRBV5-1 combines with J gene TRBJ1-5, with 7 bases identical to TRBD1. There are 13 residues in the CDR3. Germline CDR1 SGHRS, CDR2 YFSETQ. After removal of 4 bases from V and 5 bases from J, the junction contained 3 bases not matched to a gene. In nucleotides, the CDR3 is TGCGCCAGCAGCGAAACAGGGGATCAGCCCCAGCATTTT. This translates into CASSETGDQPQHF.

This clone was detected once. The genes are TRBV4-1 and TRBJ2-7; D perhaps matches TRBD2 (6 bases). The CDR3 length is 15 residues. Trimming took off 2 bases at V and 7 bases at J, with 18 bases between the two ends. Germline CDR1 MGHRA, CDR2 YSYEKL. CDR3 DNA: TGCGCCAGCAGCCAAAAGCTGGCCGGAGGGCTGGAGCAGTACTTC. It is translated as CASSQKLAGGLEQYF.

The chain combines TRBV19 with TRBJ2-3, with D tentatively TRBD2 (6 bases). V lost 5 bases and J lost 0, with 12 bases in between. The CDR3 covers 15 residues. Looked up from germline, CDR1 is LNHDA and CDR2 is SQIVND (reference sequence). The CDR3 is CASSRDSTSTDTQYF. The CDR3 region has the DNA TGTGCCAGTAGTCGGGACTCCACTAGCACAGATACGCAGTATTTT.

This sequence joins TRBV4-3 and TRBJ1-2; 11 nucleotides agree with TRBD1. CDR3 length equals 15 residues. The germline V gene has CDR1 LGHNA and CDR2 YSLEER. The J segment lost 8 bases and the V segment lost 0 bases, leaving 5 bases of the junction unmatched. The CDR3 loop reads CASSQDTDRGQGYTF. CDR3 bases: TGCGCCAGCAGCCAAGATACGGACAGGGGGCAAGGCTACACCTTC.